This T cell receptor beta chain emerged from a study of cytomegalovirus exposure and HLA in healthy donors. Overall study results and limits: Later on, an analysis tied 15,000 to 20,000 TCR beta sequences to HLA alleles at 0.05 false discovery rate.

13 Jbeta primers and 60 Vbeta primers were used for the PCR. Data came from immunoSEQ multiplex PCR; TCRdb stores just in-frame clones and leaves some out. The sample has approximately 150,000 clones, around nine tenths seen once. With respect to this clone: Its specificity is unknown.

The germline CDR1 and CDR2 sequences are LNHDA and SQIVND (reference sequence). CDR3 length equals 13 residues. The V end was cut by 7 bases, the J end by 5 bases, with 14 bases between. This clonotype was obtained from a woman in her 30s in good health and CMV-seronegative. Material: PBMCs. This chain connects TRBV19 to TRBJ2-5; D perhaps matches TRBD1 (6 bases). Here the CDR3 reads CASMRTATETQYF. The CDR3 nucleotides read TGTGCCAGTATGAGGACAGCCACGGAGACCCAGTACTTC.